The clone carrying this T cell receptor (beta chain) appeared a few times. Its target is unknown. The junction departs from the called germline gene at one end, perhaps through a read error. This record comes from a study of metastatic and nonmetastatic thyroid tumors. Study details: The study looked at repertoires side by side in blood and in tumor or nodule tissue from malignant and benign thyroid patients.

All patients were treatment-naive before thyroid surgery. Germline V lookup: CDR1 SGHRS, CDR2 YFSETQ. The CDR3 sequence is 13 residues long. TCRdb re-processed the PCR reads through MiXCR. The repertoire consists of 25,000 to 35,000 clones, with 20% to 30% occurring once and the leading ten covering under 10%. Findings of the study overall: Malignant tumors reportedly showed significantly higher TCR beta diversity than benign nodules in both blood and tumor.

The V call is TRBV5-1, the J call TRBJ1-2; no reliable D call. What was sequenced was blood. The TCR sequence derives from a female donor with papillary thyroid cancer or a benign thyroid nodule (not recorded which). Some clones in this sample may be carry-over from other donors' samples. The CDR3 loop reads CAISLEGDPGYTF. The CDR3 DNA sequence: TGCGCCATCAGCTTGGAAGGCGATCCGGGCTACACCTTC.